These T cell receptor beta chains were read from a single sample in a study of monozygotic twins with inflammatory bowel disease. TCRdb re-called the 5' RACE reads; every CDR3 protein appears as one record, without DNA. The sample data list some 300,000 distinct CDR3 sequences. Material for sequencing was blood. The origin of the receptors is a human donor with ulcerative colitis or Crohn's disease, or a healthy co-twin of an affected twin (not recorded which). The CDR3 runs from the conserved cysteine through the conserved F or W. The listing skips clone size in some rows; elsewhere it reads once, few, many or a size class.

>TRBJ2-1|TRBV5-1|.
CASSLEEHRTYYNEQFF
>TRBJ2-5|TRBV3-1|.
CASSQDGQVSGETQYF
>TRBJ2-1|TRBV9|.
CASSTQPGQGVHEQFF
>TRBJ2-7|TRBV28|.
CASSSSPRLTGGYEQYF
>TRBJ2-7|TRBV27|.
CASRRDRMSSYEQYF
>TRBJ2-2|TRBV5-4|.
CASSLRLEAGELFF
>TRBJ1-4|TRBV20-1|.
CSARDRPGASNEKLFF
>TRBJ1-4|TRBV20-1|.
CSASPQGRGEKLFF
>TRBJ2-7|TRBV2|.
CASSVMGGGPSLGQYF
>TRBJ2-5|TRBV7-7|.
CASSLGPQETQYF
>TRBJ2-1|TRBV24-1|.
CATSDFGGGAYNEQFF
>TRBJ1-4|TRBV7-9|.
CASSSRTAEKLFF
>TRBJ2-7|TRBV15|.
CATSPREASYEQYF
>TRBJ1-6|TRBV4-3|.
CASSQGQANSPLHF
>TRBJ2-5|TRBV5-1|.
CASSLAGQKETQYF
>TRBJ2-2|TRBV12-3/TRBV12-4|.
CSGRAENTGELFF
>TRBJ2-3|TRBV20-1|.
CSGYSGGTDTQYF
>TRBJ1-5|TRBV11-2|.
CASSLVVRTGGSQPQHF
>TRBJ2-5|TRBV24-1|.
CATSDQGTVETQYF
>TRBJ2-1|TRBV5-1|.
CASSLDRYNEQFF
>TRBJ1-5|TRBV12-3/TRBV12-4|.
CASGRNQPQHF
>TRBJ2-3|TRBV28|.
CASGMGGADTQYF
>TRBJ2-5|TRBV12-3/TRBV12-4|.
CASSWRGGETQYF
>TRBJ2-1|TRBV7-9|.
CASSLDRASNEQFF
>TRBJ2-1|TRBV20-1|.
CSAIAGGPGDEQFF
>TRBJ2-7|TRBV4-2|.
CASSQGQGFAYEQYF
>TRBJ2-2|TRBV7-8|.
CASSPRSGPGELFF
>TRBJ2-7|TRBV6-5|.
CASSYSLAENEQYF
>TRBJ1-2|TRBV20-1|.
CSPSSRGYGYTF
>TRBJ2-2|TRBV5-4|.
CASSPRVVAAGELFF
>TRBJ2-7|TRBV20-1|.
CSANIGDEQYF
>TRBJ1-5|TRBV4-1|.
CASSQVGVSFEPQHF
>TRBJ2-1|TRBV28|.
CASSESSRSEQFF
>TRBJ2-1|TRBV9|.
CASSVSLDHNEQFF
>TRBJ1-2|TRBV12-3/TRBV12-4|.
CASSHGQGYGYTF
>TRBJ2-7|TRBV20-1|.
CSARGGDYEQYF
>TRBJ2-1|TRBV20-1|.
CSARNSRTSSGNEQFF
>TRBJ2-7|TRBV7-2|.
CASSLLGTYEQYF
>TRBJ2-2|TRBV11-2|.
CASPYLAVNTGELFF
>TRBJ2-5|TRBV30|.
CAWSRGGGQETQYF
>TRBJ1-1|TRBV7-2|.
CASSQQVNTEAFF
>TRBJ2-5|TRBV14|.
CASSQTRGLGETQYF
>TRBJ2-7|TRBV28|.
CASYGGPYEQYF
>TRBJ2-2|TRBV14|.
CASSRGIVATGELFF
>TRBJ2-1|TRBV7-2|.
CASSLGGVGYNEQFF
>TRBJ2-3|TRBV27|.
CASSPLRTDTQYF
>TRBJ2-5|TRBV14|.
CASSPGARAEKETQYF
>TRBJ2-1|TRBV18|.
CASSREHTSGNEQFF
>TRBJ2-7|TRBV6-2/TRBV6-3|.
CASSTRGDEQYF
>TRBJ2-4|TRBV12-3/TRBV12-4|.
CASSFVKTSYKNIQYF
>TRBJ2-7|TRBV5-4|.
CASSGGLAFEQYF
>TRBJ2-7|TRBV7-9|medium-sized
CASSLLLSWEQYF